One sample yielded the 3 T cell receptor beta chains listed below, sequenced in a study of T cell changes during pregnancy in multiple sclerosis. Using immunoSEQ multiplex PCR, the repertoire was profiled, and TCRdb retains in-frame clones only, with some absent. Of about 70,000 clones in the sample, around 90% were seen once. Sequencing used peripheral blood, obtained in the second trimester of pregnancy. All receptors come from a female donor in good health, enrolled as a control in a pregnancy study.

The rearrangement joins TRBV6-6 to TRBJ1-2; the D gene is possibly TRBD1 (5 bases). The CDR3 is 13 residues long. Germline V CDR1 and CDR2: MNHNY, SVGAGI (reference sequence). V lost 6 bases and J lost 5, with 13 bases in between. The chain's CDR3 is CASREIGVYGYTF. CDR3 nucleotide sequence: TGTGCCAGCAGGGAAATAGGGGTTTATGGCTACACCTTC.

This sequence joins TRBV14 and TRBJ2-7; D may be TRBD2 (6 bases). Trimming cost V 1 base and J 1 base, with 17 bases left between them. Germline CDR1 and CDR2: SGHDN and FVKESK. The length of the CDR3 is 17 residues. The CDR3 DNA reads TGTGCCAGCAGCCAAGGAGATGACGGGGGTCCTTCCTACGAGCAGTACTTC. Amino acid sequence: CASSQGDDGGPSYEQYF.

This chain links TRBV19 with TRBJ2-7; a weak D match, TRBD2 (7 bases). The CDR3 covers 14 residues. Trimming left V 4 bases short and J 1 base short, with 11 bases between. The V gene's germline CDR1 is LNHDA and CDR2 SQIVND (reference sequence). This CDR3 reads CASSTAGASYEQYF. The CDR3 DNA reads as TGTGCCAGTAGTACTGCGGGGGCGTCCTACGAGCAGTACTTC.